The 22 T cell receptor beta chains below were found in one sample sequenced in a study of regulatory T cells in long-lasting Graves disease. Researchers made TCR beta libraries by using iRepertoire HTBI primers and running Arm-PCR on CDR3 regions. TCRdb redid the calling of the multiplex PCR reads with MiXCR, one entry per CDR3 protein. This sample carries about 540,000 distinct CDR3 sequences, 13% of them seen once, and the ten largest clones take roughly a tenth. Sample time point: newly diagnosed GD, antithyroid drugs for less than 3 months. PBMCs were the source of the RNA used for TCR sequencing. These sequences were also reported in another study, on T cells in Graves' hyperthyroidism and ophthalmopathy.

Sequences were derived from peripheral blood mononuclear cells (PBMCs), sampled at new diagnosis, from a patient treated with antithyroid drugs. The receptors originated from a man in his thirties or forties with Graves disease.

The chain joins TRBV29-1 to TRBJ2-7; D might be TRBD1 or TRBD2, each matching 7 bases. The CDR3 consists of 14 residues. Germline assignment: CDR1 SQVTM and CDR2 ANQGSEA. V lost 1 base and J lost 5, with 15 bases in between. For the CDR3, the DNA is TGCAGCGTTGAAGTTTCGACAGGGAGGGACGAGCAGTACTTC. Translated, it gives CSVEVSTGRDEQYF.

Many counts were recorded for this clonotype. The chain recombines TRBV9 with TRBJ2-1, with D uncertain. The CDR3 runs to 13 residues. V gave up 0 bases and J gave up 9 bases, with 10 bases separating them. Germline V gene data show CDR1 as SGDLS and CDR2 as YYNGEE. The CDR3 loop reads CASSVEAYTEQFF. The DNA for the CDR3 is TGTGCCAGCAGCGTAGAGGCCTATACTGAGCAGTTCTTC. Filled out from reference TRBV9 and TRBJ2-1, the complete variable domain reads DSGVTQTPKHLITATGQRVTLRCSPRSGDLSVYWYQQSLDQGLQFLIQYYNGEERAKGNILERFSAQQFPDLHSELNLSSLELGDSALYFCASSVEAYTEQFFGPGTRLTVL.

As to this clonotype: It may be a read error: a sequence one base away is much more abundant. The chain recombines TRBV7-9 with TRBJ2-3; a weak D match, TRBD2 (6 bases). This CDR3 is built from 16 residues. CDR1 and CDR2 from the germline V gene are SEHNR and FQNEAQ (reference sequence). V was pared by 5 bases and J by 2 bases, with 17 bases between. Here the CDR3 DNA reads TGTGCCAGCAGCCAGCCTAGCGTCCCCACCACAGATACGCAGTATTTT. Protein: CASSQPSVPTTDTQYF.

The chain combines TRBV20-1 with TRBJ1-1; D possibly corresponds to TRBD1 (6 bases). The CDR3 loop spans 12 amino acids. V dropped 1 base and J dropped 12 bases, with 15 bases sitting between them. Germline assignment: CDR1 DFQATT and CDR2 SNEGSKA (reference sequence). This chain's CDR3 is CSARGGGRGTFF. CDR3 coding DNA: TGCAGTGCTAGAGGGGGGGGCAGGGGAACTTTCTTT.

This clonotype was counted between two and nine times. The rearrangement uses TRBV4-1 and TRBJ2-1, with 7 bases aligning to TRBD2. Trimming removed 2 bases from V and 13 bases from J; junction bases left unmatched: 8. The CDR3 runs 13 residues. Germline V gene lookup returns CDR1 MGHRA and CDR2 YSYEKL. Here the CDR3 reads CASSQSGLGLQFF. CDR3 coding DNA: TGCGCCAGCAGCCAATCAGGACTAGGCCTCCAGTTCTTC.

This clonotype has only a few counts. This is likely an artifact of a read error, given a far larger clone one base away. This rearrangement joins TRBV6-1 to TRBJ2-1, with D tentatively TRBD1 (5 bases). Germline CDR1 is MNHNS and CDR2 is SASEGT. V was pared by 5 bases and J by 9 bases, with 11 bases between. The CDR3 spans 12 residues. CDR3 coding DNA: TGTGCCAGCAGTTACAGGTGGGCTGAGCAGTTCTTC. The encoded protein is CASSYRWAEQFF.

This clonotype came up many times. The chain recombines TRBV24-1 with TRBJ2-5; tentatively, D is TRBD2 (5 bases). V was shortened by 4 bases and J by 0 bases, with 11 bases between the two germline ends. From germline, CDR1 is KGHDR and CDR2 SFDVKD. The CDR3 totals 15 residues. CDR3 sequence (DNA): TGTGCCACCAGTGAGAGGACGGGGTACCAAGAGACCCAGTACTTC. Amino acid sequence: CATSERTGYQETQYF.

This clonotype came up many times. The chain recombines TRBV2 with TRBJ1-5; TRBD1 aligns across 7 bases. V was clipped by 5 bases and J by 0 bases; unmatched bases: 4. The V gene's germline CDR1 is SNHLY and CDR2 FYNNEI. This CDR3 has 15 residues. This CDR3 is CASSSQGNSNQPQHF. DNA of the CDR3: TGTGCCAGCAGTTCACAGGGGAATAGCAATCAGCCCCAGCATTTT.

This clonotype was detected ten times or more. The gene calls are TRBV2 and TRBJ2-5, with D perhaps being TRBD1 or TRBD2 (5 bases each). This CDR3 contains 13 residues. Looked up from germline, CDR1 is SNHLY and CDR2 is FYNNEI. Trimming took off 6 bases at V and 5 bases at J, with 13 bases between the two ends. CDR3 sequence (DNA): TGTGCCAGCAGGGGGGACGGTTGGGAGACCCAGTACTTC. Translated: CASRGDGWETQYF. Drawing the rest from reference TRBV2 and TRBJ2-5, the complete variable domain is EPEVTQTPSHQVTQMGQEVILRCVPISNHLYFYWYRQILGQKVEFLVSFYNNEISEKSEIFDDQFSVERPDGSNFTLKIRSTKLEDSAMYFCASRGDGWETQYFGPGTRLLVL.

The V and J genes are TRBV15 and TRBJ1-4; D is unclear. Germline lookup yields CDR1 LNHNV and CDR2 YYDKDF (reference sequence). The CDR3 runs 13 residues. V dropped 6 bases and J dropped 7 bases, with 12 bases sitting between them. CDR3 coding DNA: TGTGCCACCAGACCGAGCCATGGTGAAAAACTGTTTTTT. Amino acid sequence: CATRPSHGEKLFF.

Worth noting for this clonotype: This may come from a read error, since a much larger clone is one base off. This rearrangement joins TRBV7-8 to TRBJ1-5; D perhaps matches TRBD1 (6 bases). The CDR3 covers 16 residues. Germline V gene sequence: CDR1 SGHVS, CDR2 FQNEAQ. The CDR3 sequence is CASSFLGGRSNRPQHF. The CDR3 nucleotides are TGTGCCAGCAGCTTCCTCGGGGGCAGGAGCAATCGGCCCCAGCATTTT.

This clonotype was seen many times. The chain links TRBV6-2 or TRBV6-3 to TRBJ1-5; D remains ambiguous. CDR3 length: 10 residues. Germline-derived CDR1 and CDR2 are MNHEY and SVGEGT. V lost 8 bases and J lost 7, with 6 bases in between. The CDR3 region is CASGHQPQHF. CDR3 nucleotides: TGTGCCAGCGGGCACCAGCCCCAGCATTTT.

This chain uses TRBV6-1 with TRBJ2-7, with 9 bases identical to TRBD1. The CDR3 runs to 13 residues. V lost 7 bases, J lost 5 bases, and 6 bases stayed unmatched. In germline, CDR1 is MNHNS, CDR2 SASEGT. CDR3 sequence (DNA): TGTGCCAGCACCAGGGGACAGGGTGACGAGCAGTACTTC. Amino acids: CASTRGQGDEQYF.

This clonotype was observed a few times. This chain links TRBV7-8 with TRBJ1-5, with a tentative D call TRBD1 (6 bases). In germline, CDR1 is SGHVS, CDR2 FQNEAQ. This CDR3 has 15 residues. V was trimmed by 6 bases and J by 3 bases, leaving 15 bases between them. CDR3 in amino acids: CASSYDRLTNQPQHF. In DNA form, the CDR3 reads TGTGCCAGCAGTTACGACAGGCTTACCAATCAGCCCCAGCATTTT.

The chain recombines TRBV6-1 with TRBJ2-2, with 7 bases aligning to TRBD1. The CDR3 sequence is 14 residues long. Germline CDR1 is MNHNS and CDR2 is SASEGT. Trimming cost V 7 bases and J 6 bases; bases outside gene matches: 8. In nucleotides, the CDR3 is TGTGCCAGCACCGAGGGGGCGGACGCCGGGGAGCTGTTTTTT. Its translation: CASTEGADAGELFF.

The table lists this clonotype with a few counts. The CDR3 nucleotides read TGTGCCAGTAGTATAGGCCCGGGCCCCGCCACTGAAGCTTTCTTT. It codes for CASSIGPGPATEAFF. The chain has TRBV19 and TRBJ1-1; no clear D gene. Trimming cost V 1 base and J 4 bases, with 13 bases left between them. The length of the CDR3 is 15 residues. Germline values: CDR1 LNHDA, CDR2 SQIVND (reference sequence).

V usage is TRBV27 and J usage is TRBJ2-2; 8 bases align to TRBD2. From germline, CDR1 is MNHEY and CDR2 SMNVEV (reference sequence). The trim removed 2 bases at V and 2 bases at J, leaving 1 base unmatched. The CDR3 length is 15 residues. As DNA, the CDR3 is TGTGCCAGCAGTTTAATAGCGGGAAACACCGGGGAGCTGTTTTTT. Protein product: CASSLIAGNTGELFF.

This clonotype appeared a few times. One base away lies a much larger clone, so this may be a sequencing read error. CDR3 sequence (DNA): TGTGCCAGCAGCAAGACTAGCGGGCCCTACGAGCAGTACTTC. Protein product: CASSKTSGPYEQYF. The rearrangement uses TRBV7-9 and TRBJ2-7; 10 positions agree with TRBD2. This CDR3 comprises 14 residues. Germline trimming cut 5 bases from V and 2 bases from J; bases unmatched to any gene: 3. Germline V gives CDR1 SEHNR, CDR2 FQNEAQ (reference sequence).

This clonotype has more than one count but fewer than ten. This chain uses TRBV20-1 with TRBJ2-7; D gene ambiguous. This CDR3 is built from 11 residues. Trimming stripped 4 bases from V and 4 bases from J, with 8 bases between. The germline CDR1 and CDR2 sequences are DFQATT and SNEGSKA (reference sequence). The CDR3, as DNA: TGCAGTGCTAAACGCGGATACGAGCAGTACTTC. It yields the protein CSAKRGYEQYF.

This clonotype was recorded at least ten times. The chain joins TRBV20-1 to TRBJ2-7; TRBD2 matches at 7 bases. V lost 6 bases and J lost 7; bases outside the gene matches: 15. The germline V gene has CDR1 DFQATT and CDR2 SNEGSKA (reference sequence). This CDR3 spans 14 amino acids. The CDR3 DNA reads TGCAGTGCCCCTGGGGCGGGAGCGTTCGGTGAGCAGTACTTC. Translation: CSAPGAGAFGEQYF.

This clonotype showed up many times. This chain joins TRBV20-1 and TRBJ1-1, with 7 nucleotides matching TRBD1. J was trimmed by 0 bases and V by 6 bases; bases with no gene match: 4. The germline V gene encodes CDR1 DFQATT and CDR2 SNEGSKA (reference sequence). The CDR3 covers 13 residues. CDR3 loop: CSARQGLNTEAFF. The CDR3 nucleotides read TGCAGTGCCCGACAGGGACTGAACACTGAAGCTTTCTTT.

In this sample, this clonotype turned up many times. V gene TRBV20-1 combines with J gene TRBJ2-5; a possible D gene is TRBD2 (6 bases). The CDR3 extends over 14 amino acids. Germline CDR1 DFQATT, CDR2 SNEGSKA (reference sequence). V was shortened by 1 base and J by 5 bases, with 14 bases between the two germline ends. The CDR3 region is CSARVPGGSETQYF. The CDR3 nucleotides are TGCAGTGCTAGAGTTCCCGGGGGATCGGAGACCCAGTACTTC.